This T cell receptor beta chain is drawn from a study of shared clonotypes between healthy human individuals. Study observations and caveats: Sequencing depth was expected to affect clonotype sharing among donors. Clonotype sharing across several donors was observed for about 5.2% of naive CD4 clonotypes.

Concerning this clone: What it binds is unknown. Different DNA sequences within this sample yield the same CDR3.

Germline CDR1 is SGDLS and CDR2 is YYNGEE. The CDR3 length is 15 residues. Trimming cost V 0 bases and J 1 base; bases outside gene matches: 2. Profiling relied on immunoSEQ multiplex PCR, and the TCRdb table lists in-frame clones only, not all of them. The sample lists 2 million to 2.5 million clones, roughly 92% seen once, with approximately 0.4% in the top ten. V and J are TRBV9 and TRBJ1-1; TRBD1 aligns across 8 bases. The sequence was collected from a man younger than 30 in good health. Some clones in this sample may be carry-over from other donors' samples. The sequenced sample consisted of naive CD4+ T cells from PBMCs. The subset here: CD45RA+ positively selected. The CDR3 reads CASSVVGQGNTEAFF. For the CDR3, the DNA is TGTGCCAGCAGCGTAGTTGGACAGGGGAACACTGAAGCTTTCTTT.